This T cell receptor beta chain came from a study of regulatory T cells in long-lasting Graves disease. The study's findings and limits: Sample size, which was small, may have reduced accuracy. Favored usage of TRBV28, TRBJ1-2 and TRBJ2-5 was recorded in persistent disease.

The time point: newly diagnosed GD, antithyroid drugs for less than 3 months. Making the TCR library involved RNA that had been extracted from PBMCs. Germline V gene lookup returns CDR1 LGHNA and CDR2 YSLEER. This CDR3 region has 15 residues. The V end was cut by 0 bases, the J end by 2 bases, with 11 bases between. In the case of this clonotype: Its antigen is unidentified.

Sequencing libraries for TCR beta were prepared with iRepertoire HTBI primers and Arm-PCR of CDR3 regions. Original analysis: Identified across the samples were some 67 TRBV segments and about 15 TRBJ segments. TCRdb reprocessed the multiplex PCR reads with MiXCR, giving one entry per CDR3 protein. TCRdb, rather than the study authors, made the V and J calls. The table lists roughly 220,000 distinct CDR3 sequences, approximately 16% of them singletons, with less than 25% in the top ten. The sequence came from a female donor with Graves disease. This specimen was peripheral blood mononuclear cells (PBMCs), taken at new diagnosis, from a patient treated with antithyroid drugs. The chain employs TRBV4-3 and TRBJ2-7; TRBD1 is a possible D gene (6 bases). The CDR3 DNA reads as TGCGCCAGCAGCCAAGATCGATGGGACACCTACGAGCAGTACTTC. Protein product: CASSQDRWDTYEQYF.